The 10 T cell receptor beta chains in this list originate from one sample, sequenced in a study of T cell changes during pregnancy in multiple sclerosis. The data were produced by immunoSEQ multiplex PCR, yet TCRdb's version contains in-frame clones alone and is incomplete. The sample holds about 36,000 clones; around 92% are singletons and the top ten take 0.4% to 0.5%. Sample: CD4+ T cells from peripheral blood mononuclear cells, taken after pregnancy. These TCRs come from a female donor with multiple sclerosis, enrolled in a pregnancy study.

The V gene is TRBV2, the J gene TRBJ1-1; D is perhaps TRBD1 (5 bases). The CDR3 has 14 residues. V lost 6 bases and J lost 6, with 17 bases in between. Germline V gene lookup returns CDR1 SNHLY and CDR2 FYNNEI. CDR3 in amino acids: CASRGLQEIAEAFF. In nucleotides, the CDR3 is TGTGCCAGCAGGGGATTACAGGAGATCGCTGAAGCTTTCTTT.

The chain uses TRBV4-2 and TRBJ2-1; D is perhaps TRBD2 (6 bases). The CDR3 loop spans 19 amino acids. Germline CDR1 reads LGHNA; CDR2 reads YNFKEQ. V lost 6 bases and J lost 1, with 25 bases in between. Here the CDR3 DNA reads TGTGCCAGCAGACCTTCGGGACTCGGGCGCTCGGGGTCCTACAATGAGCAGTTCTTC. Translated: CASRPSGLGRSGSYNEQFF.

The V call is TRBV10-1, the J call TRBJ2-1; TRBD2 aligns across 8 bases. Germline CDR1 is WNHNN and CDR2 is SYGVQD (reference sequence). CDR3 length: 15 amino acids. J lost 9 bases, V lost 0 bases, and 7 bases had no gene match. In DNA, the CDR3 is TGCGCCAGCAGTGAGTCCAGCGGGAGAGCCGGTGAGCAGTTCTTC. It is translated as CASSESSGRAGEQFF.

The gene calls are TRBV7-2 and TRBJ1-2; 7 bases are a match to TRBD1. Germline CDR1 is SGHTA and CDR2 is FQGNSA. This CDR3 comprises 14 residues. Losses at the gene ends were 5 bases for V and 5 bases for J; bases not matched to a gene: 8. The CDR3 sequence is CASSTRDSLYGYTF. Written as DNA, the CDR3 is TGTGCCAGCAGCACCCGGGACAGTCTATATGGCTACACCTTC.

V usage is TRBV19 and J usage is TRBJ2-1; 10 positions agree with TRBD2. V trimming: 5 bases; J trimming: 0 bases; junction bases outside the gene matches: 7. The CDR3 has 17 amino acids. Germline CDR1 and CDR2: LNHDA and SQIVND (reference sequence). The CDR3: CASSGSGRAASYNEQFF. In nucleotides, the CDR3 is TGTGCCAGTAGTGGAAGCGGGAGGGCCGCCTCCTACAATGAGCAGTTCTTC.

The J gene is TRBJ2-5, the V gene TRBV28; 7 bases align to TRBD1. V lost 5 bases to trimming and J lost 2 bases; unmatched junction nucleotides: 17. The CDR3 sequence is 18 residues long. Germline V gene lookup returns CDR1 MDHEN and CDR2 SYDVKM. DNA for the CDR3: TGTGCCAGCAGTCCTATCAACCCCGACAGGGACCCTCAAGAGACCCAGTACTTC. Its translation is CASSPINPDRDPQETQYF.

This chain links TRBV19 with TRBJ2-3, with 7 positions matching TRBD2. The germline V gene has CDR1 LNHDA and CDR2 SQIVND (reference sequence). There are 14 residues in the CDR3. V was clipped by 5 bases and J by 5 bases; unmatched bases: 7. The CDR3 region has the DNA TGTGCCAGTAGTCTCCGGGGGGTTGAAGATACGCAGTATTTT. Its protein product is CASSLRGVEDTQYF.

The chain combines TRBV7-6 with TRBJ2-5, with D perhaps TRBD2 (6 bases). This CDR3 is built from 14 residues. The V gene lost 5 bases and the J gene lost 1 base, with 11 bases spanning the gap. From germline, CDR1 is SGHVS and CDR2 FNYEAQ. The DNA for the CDR3 is TGTGCCAGCAGCCTCCGGGAGATCCAAGAGACCCAGTACTTC. Protein product: CASSLREIQETQYF.

The V call is TRBV7-7, the J call TRBJ2-5; TRBD1 is a possible D gene (6 bases). Germline-derived CDR1 and CDR2 are SSHAT and FNYEAQ (reference sequence). CDR3 length equals 13 residues. Trimming removed 4 bases at V and 2 bases at J, with 8 bases between. The DNA for the CDR3 is TGTGCCAGCAGCTCGGACAGTCAAGAGACCCAGTACTTC. Protein product: CASSSDSQETQYF.

The CDR3 sequence is CASTSGETQYF. The CDR3, as DNA: TGTGCCAGCACTAGCGGAGAGACCCAGTACTTC. V usage is TRBV6-1 and J usage is TRBJ2-5, with 7 bases aligning to TRBD2. Germline CDR1 MNHNS, CDR2 SASEGT. V lost 7 bases, J lost 4 bases, and 0 bases stayed unmatched. This CDR3 has 11 amino acids.